This record looks at one TCR beta chain sequence and its context. This CDR3 is built from 21 residues. The data stem from a study of OX40 agonist ivuxolimab in advanced cancers. Sequencing was performed with immunoSEQ multiplex PCR; in TCRdb, only in-frame clones are kept and a portion is missing. The table has under 40,000 clones, 80% to 90% seen once. V gene TRBV21-1 combines with J gene TRBJ2-7. TRBV21-1 represents a pseudogene. Specimen: CD4+ or CD8+ T cells sorted from blood, collected in a trial of the OX40 agonist ivuxolimab. This clonotype was obtained from an adult with an advanced solid tumor such as melanoma, head and neck, liver or kidney cancer. CDR3 protein: CASSKVNSGRRKEGEDYEQYF. CDR3 DNA sequence: TGTGCCAGCAGCAAAGTAAATAGTGGAAGGCGTAAGGAGGGGGAGGACTACGAGCAGTACTTC.